This T cell receptor (beta chain) is from a study of T cells in Graves' hyperthyroidism and ophthalmopathy. Points from the study as a whole: In validation, the model predicted ophthalmopathy. These predictions came a median approximately six months before onset. Most thyroid clonotypes that were expanded above 0.001 also turned up in blood.

With regard to this clonotype: Its antigen is still unknown.

Amplified TCR beta CDR3 regions came from RNA transcripts. Initially, a first-round RT-PCR of the TCR CDR3 employed the HTBI primer set. TCRdb used MiXCR to reprocess the multiplex PCR reads, holding one entry per CDR3 protein. This table holds 500,000 to 600,000 distinct CDR3 sequences, 46% found once. The ends were cut back, 0 bases at V and 0 bases at J, with 6 bases in the middle. Germline V CDR1 and CDR2: SGHTA, FQGNSA. The CDR3 runs 16 residues. This clonotype originated in an adult woman with Graves' disease, either hyperthyroidism or ophthalmopathy (not recorded which). The rearrangement uses TRBV7-2 and TRBJ2-6; D uncertain. What was sequenced was peripheral blood or thyroid tissue (not recorded which). The CDR3 spells CASSLARSSGANVLTF. The CDR3 nucleotides are TGTGCCAGCAGCTTAGCGCGTAGCTCTGGGGCCAACGTCCTGACTTTC.